This T cell receptor (beta chain) was found in a study of blood T cell repertoires in COVID-19. Study overall: Acute-phase and convalescent COVID-19 samples originated in the United States, Italy and Spain. T cells, B-cell-depleted T cells, or PBMCs provided the cDNA or gDNA that served as material.

This CDR3 comprises 12 residues. V lost 0 bases and J 3 bases, leaving 3 bases between the germline ends. CDR1 and CDR2 from the germline V gene are LGHNA and YNFKEQ. As originally analysed: Estimated nucleated cell counts came from reference gene primer amplification. The repertoire was sequenced with immunoSEQ multiplex PCR; TCRdb's copy has only in-frame clones and lacks some. The V and J calls and clone size were taken over from that table, and D and trimming were inferred from the DNA. The sample lists about 120,000 clones, roughly four fifths occurring once. This clone has more than one count but fewer than ten.

Sequenced: peripheral blood. This TCR was recovered from a human donor in a cohort sampled during active COVID-19. The rearrangement uses TRBV4-2 and TRBJ2-7, with no clear D. The DNA of the CDR3 is TGTGCCAGCAGCCAAGATTACTACGAGCAGTACTTC. Translated, it gives CASSQDYYEQYF.